The 3 T cell receptor beta chains presented below share a single source sample, sequenced in a study of shared clonotypes between healthy human individuals. CD45RO-negative, CCR7-selected cells formed the naive CD8 fraction, which excluded terminally differentiated effector memory CD45RA+ cells. Sequencing was performed with immunoSEQ multiplex PCR; in TCRdb, only in-frame clones are kept and a portion is missing. The table lists around 2,000,000 clones, about 95% of them singletons. The sequenced sample was naive CD8+ T cells sorted from blood. The receptors originated from a man aged 18 to 30 in good health.

The rearrangement joins TRBV29-1 to TRBJ2-2; D remains unclear. CDR3 length: 13 amino acids. Trimming cost V 4 bases and J 3 bases, with 9 bases left between them. Germline lookup yields CDR1 SQVTM and CDR2 ANQGSEA. CDR3 DNA sequence: TGCAGCGTTGTCGACTCATACACCGGGGAGCTGTTTTTT. This codes for CSVVDSYTGELFF.

This clone showed up just once. The rearrangement uses TRBV2 and TRBJ2-1; 9 bases are a match to TRBD2. The V gene end was trimmed by 10 bases and the J gene end by 7 bases; junction bases not matched to a gene: 17. The CDR3 covers 16 residues. Per the germline V gene, CDR1 is SNHLY and CDR2 is FYNNEI. The CDR3 nucleotides are TGTGCCATCCTAGGAGATGCCGGGACTAGCAGAAATGAGCAGTTCTTC. Its protein is CAILGDAGTSRNEQFF.

The chain combines TRBV2 with TRBJ2-2; 10 bases line up with TRBD1. The germline CDR1 and CDR2 sequences are SNHLY and FYNNEI. The CDR3 runs 15 residues. The J segment lost 7 bases and the V segment lost 5 bases, leaving 7 bases of the junction unmatched. This CDR3 reads CASSSDRGRVGELFF. The CDR3 DNA sequence: TGTGCCAGCAGTTCTGACAGGGGGCGCGTCGGGGAGCTGTTTTTT. The full variable domain, with the rest looked up from reference TRBV2 and TRBJ2-2, is EPEVTQTPSHQVTQMGQEVILRCVPISNHLYFYWYRQILGQKVEFLVSFYNNEISEKSEIFDDQFSVERPDGSNFTLKIRSTKLEDSAMYFCASSSDRGRVGELFFGEGSRLTVL.